The sequence of this TCR beta chain was determined in a study of blood T cells in healthy people across ages. About the research overall: About one barcoded TCR beta cDNA was captured per two T cells. Study-level findings and limits: Estimated diversity across one million T cells was deemed an underestimate.

Concerning this clonotype itself: Its antigen remains unidentified.

The use of a sample-barcoded 5' primer and a J-beta primer mix characterized a second PCR of 7 to 11 cycles. TCRdb passed the 5' RACE reads through MiXCR, listing each CDR3 protein once. Of about 1.4 million distinct CDR3 sequences in the sample, 55% to 75% were seen once. Every participating donor contributed approximately 9.5 milliliters of peripheral blood through a draw. This CDR3 spans 13 amino acids. From germline, CDR1 is SQVTM and CDR2 ANQGSEA. Losses at the gene ends were 7 bases for V and 8 bases for J; bases not matched to a gene: 12. The source is a man younger than 35 in good health. Sample: blood. The chain employs TRBV29-1 and TRBJ1-2; TRBD1 agrees at 8 bases. DNA of the CDR3: TGCAGCGGGGGACAGGTTGGAGGAGGAGGCTACACCTTC. This translates into CSGGQVGGGGYTF. The full variable domain, its missing parts supplied by reference TRBV29-1 and TRBJ1-2, is SAVISQKPSRDICQRGTSLTIQCQVDSQVTMMFWYRQQPGQSLTLIATANQGSEATYESGFVIDKFPISRPNLTFSTLTVSNMSPEDSSIYLCSGGQVGGGGYTFGSGTRLTVV.